The 3 T cell receptor beta chains listed next were all sequenced from one sample in a study of cytomegalovirus exposure and HLA in healthy donors. PCR employed 60 Vbeta and 13 Jbeta primers. Method: immunoSEQ multiplex PCR; TCRdb's copy keeps in-frame clones and lacks some. The table records some 110,000 clones, around three quarters of them present only once. The sequencing input was PBMCs. The source of these receptors is a young man in good health and CMV-seropositive.

This clone was seen only once. The V call is TRBV6-5, the J call TRBJ2-1, with D perhaps TRBD1 (6 bases). Trimming cost V 4 bases and J 7 bases, with 17 bases left between them. Germline V gene sequence: CDR1 MNHEY, CDR2 SVGAGI. The CDR3 sequence is 15 residues long. The CDR3 sequence: CASSSTTGWRNEQFF. Here the CDR3 DNA reads TGTGCCAGCAGTTCCACGACAGGCTGGCGGAATGAGCAGTTCTTC.

The V and J genes are TRBV11-2 and TRBJ1-2, with a tentative D call TRBD1 (5 bases). The V gene's germline CDR1 is SGHAT and CDR2 FQNNGV. The CDR3 is 14 amino acids. With 4 bases removed from V and 5 bases from J, the gap between germline ends came to 14 bases. CDR3 residues: CASSYSGGGYGYTF. DNA of the CDR3: TGTGCCAGCAGCTACTCGGGGGGTGGGTATGGCTACACCTTC.

This clone was picked up one time. The chain recombines TRBV11-2 with TRBJ2-5, with a possible D match to TRBD2 (5 bases). Germline V gene lookup returns CDR1 SGHAT and CDR2 FQNNGV. This CDR3 contains 15 residues. V was shortened by 1 base and J by 4 bases, with 13 bases between the two germline ends. CDR3 DNA: TGTGCCAGCAGCTTAGGGATCGGGGATTCAGAGACCCAGTACTTC. This sequence encodes CASSLGIGDSETQYF.